A selection of T cell receptor beta chains follows, all from one sample in a study of blood T cell repertoires in COVID-19. Using immunoSEQ multiplex PCR, the repertoire was profiled, and TCRdb retains in-frame clones only, with some absent. The sample yields 110,000 to 150,000 clones, under 85% seen once. The sample consisted of peripheral blood. Receptor source: a man aged 45-60 years with active or convalescent COVID-19. CDR3s include the opening cysteine and the closing phenylalanine or tryptophan. The D gene is left open where the match is weak. Only part of the rows carry a size: once, few, many, or a class if the clone is expanded.

clone size | D gene | J gene | V gene | CDR3 DNA | CDR3 protein
. | TRBD1 | TRBJ1-5 | TRBV25-1 | TGTGCCAGCGGGGGGCAGGGGGGCAATCAGCCCCAGCATTTT | CASGGQGGNQPQHF
. | . | TRBJ1-5 | TRBV15 | TGTGCCACCAGCAGAGTATCCGCAGGGGTCGGACAGCCCCAGCATTTT | CATSRVSAGVGQPQHF
. | . | TRBJ2-7 | TRBV19 | TGTGCCAGTAGTGTGACGGGGAGCTCCTACGAGCAGTACTTC | CASSVTGSSYEQYF
many | TRBD2 | TRBJ2-2 | TRBV3-1/TRBV3-2 | TGTGCCAGCAGCCCACTAGCGGGACGGGCGAACACCGGGGAGCTGTTTTTT | CASSPLAGRANTGELFF
. | TRBD2 | TRBJ2-3 | TRBV24-1 | TGTGCCACCAGTGATAACCCGGGACTAGGGATTAGGGCAGATACGCAGTATTTT | CATSDNPGLGIRADTQYF
few | TRBD2 | TRBJ2-5 | TRBV10-3 | TGTGCCATCAGTGAGGGACTAGCGGGAGACGGGTACCAAGAGACCCAGTACTTC | CAISEGLAGDGYQETQYF
. | . | TRBJ2-2 | TRBV9 | TGTGCCAGCAGCGTAGTCCACGGGGAGCTGTTTTTT | CASSVVHGELFF
. | . | TRBJ2-1 | TRBV4-1 | TGCGCCAGCAGCCGAGCGGTTAGCTCCTACAATGAGCAGTTCTTC | CASSRAVSSYNEQFF
. | TRBD2 | TRBJ2-1 | TRBV7-3 | TGTGCCAGCAGCTTAACGGGAGGGCCTAATGAGCAGTTCTTC | CASSLTGGPNEQFF
. | . | TRBJ2-1 | TRBV3-1/TRBV3-2 | TGTGCCAGCAGCCAAGGGAGGCCTAGGGATGAGCAGTTCTTC | CASSQGRPRDEQFF
few | TRBD2 | TRBJ2-3 | TRBV9 | TGTGCCAGCAGCGTAGCGGCGGGAGACCTCACAGATACGCAGTATTTT | CASSVAAGDLTDTQYF
. | . | TRBJ2-7 | TRBV19 | TGTGCCAGTAGAGACAGTTACTACGAGCAGTACTTC | CASRDSYYEQYF
. | . | TRBJ2-2 | TRBV7-3 | TGTGCCAGCAGTCCCTCTGGCCCGAACACCGGGGAGCTGTTTTTT | CASSPSGPNTGELFF
once | . | TRBJ2-3 | TRBV6-2/TRBV6-3 | TGTGCCAGCAGTTCCTTAGCGGATAACACAGATACGCAGTATTTT | CASSSLADNTDTQYF
. | TRBD2 | TRBJ2-3 | TRBV28 | TGTGCCAGCACCCTCCGTCGACTAGCGGGAGGACTAAGCACAGATACGCAGTATTTT | CASTLRRLAGGLSTDTQYF
. | . | TRBJ2-3 | TRBV6-6 | TGTGCCAGCAGTTACTCTCTAGCAGATACGCAGTATTTT | CASSYSLADTQYF
. | . | TRBJ1-5 | TRBV3-1/TRBV3-2 | TGTGCCAGCAGCCAAGGTAGGGGCCAGCCCCAGCATTTT | CASSQGRGQPQHF
. | TRBD1 | TRBJ2-3 | TRBV7-2 | TGTGCCAGCAGCTTGGACAGGGCCAGCACAGATACGCAGTATTTT | CASSLDRASTDTQYF
. | TRBD2 | TRBJ2-3 | TRBV2 | TGTGCCCGCAGTGCGGGGGGGGGCTGGGTTGGCACAGATACGCAGTATTTT | CARSAGGGWVGTDTQYF
. | TRBD1 | TRBJ2-7 | TRBV28 | TGTGCCAGCAACGGACAGGACCCAACCTACGAGCAGTACTTC | CASNGQDPTYEQYF
. | . | TRBJ1-1 | TRBV7-9 | TGTGCCAGCAGCGCTGGACAGCACACTGAAGCTTTCTTT | CASSAGQHTEAFF
few | TRBD2 | TRBJ2-1 | TRBV10-3 | TGTGCCATCAGTGAGCCCGGGACTAGCGGGAGGGATGAGCAGTTCTTC | CAISEPGTSGRDEQFF
. | TRBD1 | TRBJ2-7 | TRBV5-8 | TGTGCCAGCAGCCTGAGGACAGGGCTCGAGCAGTACTTC | CASSLRTGLEQYF
. | . | TRBJ2-2 | TRBV19 | TGTGCCAGTAGTACTAACACCGGGGAGCTGTTTTTT | CASSTNTGELFF
. | . | TRBJ2-5 | TRBV21-1 | TGTGCCAGCAGGGTCGGTCCCCAAGAGACCCAGTACTTC | CASRVGPQETQYF
. | . | TRBJ2-3 | TRBV10-3 | TGTGCCATCAGTGAGGGGCAAGACACAGATACGCAGTATTTT | CAISEGQDTDTQYF
few | TRBD1 | TRBJ2-7 | TRBV28 | TGTGCCAGCCCGGGACAGGGTACATCCTACGAGCAGTACTTC | CASPGQGTSYEQYF
. | . | TRBJ1-1 | TRBV12-5 | TGTGCTAGTGGTTTTCTGGGAGGGGGGGACACTGAAGCTTTCTTT | CASGFLGGGDTEAFF
. | . | TRBJ2-7 | TRBV11-2 | TGTGCCAGCAGCTTAGGATGGGACAACGAGCAGTACTTC | CASSLGWDNEQYF
. | . | TRBJ1-1 | TRBV19 | TGTGCCAGTAGTATTCCCGACCGAGGCGGCACTGAAGCTTTCTTT | CASSIPDRGGTEAFF
. | . | TRBJ1-5 | TRBV6-2/TRBV6-3 | TGTGCCAGCAGTTACCCCCGGGGAGGTGGAGGCAATCAGCCCCAGCATTTT | CASSYPRGGGGNQPQHF
. | TRBD1 | TRBJ1-2 | TRBV29-1 | TGCAGCGTGTCGACAGGGGACCTCTATGGCTACACCTTC | CSVSTGDLYGYTF
. | . | TRBJ2-1 | TRBV3-1/TRBV3-2 | TGTGCCAGCAGCCAAGCGGCAGCGGAGCAGTTCTTC | CASSQAAAEQFF
. | TRBD1 | TRBJ1-2 | TRBV12-3/TRBV12-4 | TGTGCCAGCAGCCCCGGACAGGGCTATGGCTACACCTTC | CASSPGQGYGYTF
. | . | TRBJ2-1 | TRBV29-1 | TGCAGCGTTGAACCCGCCTACAATGAGCAGTTCTTC | CSVEPAYNEQFF
. | . | TRBJ1-6 | TRBV19 | TGTGCCAGTAGCTTGGGGGGAAGTTCACCCCTCCACTTT | CASSLGGSSPLHF
. | TRBD1 | TRBJ2-1 | TRBV19 | TGTGCCAGTAGTAGGTCAGGGGGCTACTTCAATGAGCAGTTCTTC | CASSRSGGYFNEQFF
. | TRBD1 | TRBJ2-7 | TRBV7-9 | TGTGCCAGCAGCCCATTGACAGGGGGCTACGAGCAGTACTTC | CASSPLTGGYEQYF